Each of the 8 T cell receptor beta chains below was sequenced from the same sample in a study of PD-L1 blockade in urothelial cancer. Only in-frame clones appear in the TCRdb table, and some are missing; sequencing was by immunoSEQ multiplex PCR. The sample includes about 74,000 clones, 80% to 85% seen only once; the top ten take about 5.1%. The source was PBMCs, collected around atezolizumab (anti-PD-L1) treatment. These receptors were taken from a man in his 70s with urothelial cancer.

The chain is built from TRBV19 and TRBJ2-7; TRBD1 aligns across 9 bases. V lost 3 bases, J lost 2 bases, and 2 bases stayed unmatched. Germline lookup yields CDR1 LNHDA and CDR2 SQIVND (reference sequence). CDR3 length: 14 amino acids. The CDR3 nucleotides read TGTGCCAGTAGTATGGGACAGGGCCCCTACGAGCAGTACTTC. Its protein product is CASSMGQGPYEQYF.

This chain joins TRBV25-1 and TRBJ1-1; 7 bases map to TRBD1. Germline assignment: CDR1 MGHDK and CDR2 SYGVNS. V lost 4 bases to trimming and J lost 0 bases; unmatched junction nucleotides: 5. The CDR3 has 15 amino acids. CDR3 coding DNA: TGTGCCAGCAGTGCAACAGGGGATATGAACACTGAAGCTTTCTTT. Protein product: CASSATGDMNTEAFF.

The chain combines TRBV2 with TRBJ2-2; tentative D call: TRBD1 (6 bases). This CDR3 region has 13 residues. Germline lookup yields CDR1 SNHLY and CDR2 FYNNEI. The V end was cut by 9 bases, the J end by 5 bases, with 13 bases between. The CDR3 region has the DNA TGTGCCAGATCAGGGGTACGAACCGGGGAGCTGTTTTTT. It codes for CARSGVRTGELFF.

V usage is TRBV7-3 and J usage is TRBJ2-2; possible D gene TRBD2, 5 bases. V was clipped by 5 bases and J by 4 bases, with 17 bases between them. Per germline, CDR1 SGHTA and CDR2 FQGTGA. The CDR3 runs to 16 residues. CDR3 sequence reads: CASSRTHHRGTGELFF. The CDR3 region has the DNA TGTGCCAGCAGCCGGACCCATCATCGGGGCACCGGGGAGCTGTTTTTT.

The chain carries TRBV28 and TRBJ2-1, with 7 bases matching TRBD2. The CDR3 loop spans 11 amino acids. Germline V gene lookup returns CDR1 MDHEN and CDR2 SYDVKM. The V gene end was trimmed by 7 bases and the J gene end by 14 bases; junction bases not matched to a gene: 8. This CDR3 reads CASTSGTMEFF. The CDR3 DNA reads as TGTGCCAGCACCTCCGGGACTATGGAGTTCTTC.

The chain carries TRBV6-6 and TRBJ2-3; 7 nucleotides agree with TRBD1. The J segment lost 0 bases and the V segment lost 6 bases, leaving 0 bases of the junction unmatched. Germline CDR1 and CDR2: MNHNY and SVGAGI (reference sequence). The CDR3 spans 13 residues. The CDR3 bases are TGTGCCAGCAGGGGACAGAGCACAGATACGCAGTATTTT. It is translated as CASRGQSTDTQYF.

The J gene is TRBJ2-3, the V gene TRBV15, with TRBD2 matching over 11 bases. CDR3 length equals 17 residues. Germline V gene data show CDR1 as LNHNV and CDR2 as YYDKDF (reference sequence). V lost 3 bases and J lost 6; bases outside the gene matches: 11. CDR3 residues: CATSRQRLAGLTDTQYF. For the CDR3, the DNA is TGTGCCACCAGCAGGCAGAGACTAGCGGGATTGACTGATACGCAGTATTTT. Filled out from reference TRBV15 and TRBJ2-3, the complete variable domain reads DAMVIQNPRYQVTQFGKPVTLSCSQTLNHNVMYWYQQKSSQAPKLLFHYYDKDFNNEADTPDNFQSRRPNTSFCFLDIRSPGLGDTAMYLCATSRQRLAGLTDTQYFGPGTRLTVL.

V usage is TRBV19 and J usage is TRBJ1-1; no clear D gene. Germline loops: CDR1 LNHDA, CDR2 SQIVND (reference sequence). Between the trimmed V and J ends, which lost 5 bases and 1 base, there was a span of 8 bases. The CDR3 runs to 13 residues. Here the CDR3 reads CASSWAGNTEAFF. The CDR3, as DNA: TGTGCCAGTAGTTGGGCAGGGAACACTGAAGCTTTCTTT.